This paragraph reports one T cell receptor (beta chain). What it binds is unknown. A much larger clone sits a single nucleotide away, making a read error possible. From roughly 390 ng of RNA, a library with molecular barcoded alpha/delta and beta/gamma adaptors was made. TCRdb reprocessed the reads via MiXCR and lists one record per CDR3 protein. The table has about 62,000 distinct CDR3 sequences, about 19% seen once. CDR1 is SGHVS, CDR2 FNYEAQ, per germline. The ends were cut back, 2 bases at V and 5 bases at J, with 7 bases in the middle. This CDR3 has 13 residues. The data were taken from a study of read filtering for tumor transcriptome and immune sequencing. Study-level findings and limits: Single-read clonotypes: roughly 80% of IR-seq clonotypes (around 3.4% of reads), about 75% of RNA-seq clonotypes (approximately 45% of reads).

This TCR derives from a donor at least 40 years old with multiple myeloma. The sequenced sample was a population of CD138-negative cells sorted from bone marrow. The gene calls are TRBV7-6 and TRBJ2-1; possible D gene TRBD1, 5 bases. DNA for the CDR3: TGTGCCAGCAGCTTAAAACAGGACAATGAGCAGTTCTTC. Its translation: CASSLKQDNEQFF.